These 20 T cell receptor beta chains were all obtained from the same sample, sequenced in a study of CD4 and CD8 cells across lung adenocarcinoma regions. MiXCR, run by TCRdb on the PCR reads, gives a single entry per CDR3 protein. The table records roughly 2,400 distinct CDR3 sequences, roughly two thirds of them present only once. The sequenced material came from CD4+ T cells from the center of a lung tumor. All receptors come from a female donor with lung adenocarcinoma. The CD4 and CD8 labels of this study may be unreliable.

This clonotype was seen a few times. This chain links TRBV7-8 with TRBJ2-7, with D possibly TRBD2 on 5 matching bases. Germline V gene data show CDR1 as SGHVS and CDR2 as FQNEAQ. Trimming stripped 1 base from V and 0 bases from J, with 13 bases between. The length of the CDR3 is 16 residues. This CDR3 is CASSLVGGGSSYEQYF. The CDR3 DNA reads TGTGCCAGCAGCTTAGTGGGCGGAGGCAGCTCCTACGAGCAGTACTTC.

This sequence joins TRBV6-1 and TRBJ2-1, with D unclear. The DNA end is a closer match to TRBJ2-7, so the J assignment may be wrong. CDR3 length equals 12 residues. The germline CDR1 and CDR2 sequences are MNHNS and SASEGT. CDR3: CASSEWRNEQYF. In nucleotides, the CDR3 is TGTGCCAGCAGTGAATGGAGAAACGAGCAGTACTTC.

The chain recombines TRBV6-1 with TRBJ2-1; possibly TRBD2 for D (7 bases). Trimming took off 6 bases at V and 7 bases at J, with 19 bases between the two ends. Germline V gene lookup returns CDR1 MNHNS and CDR2 SASEGT. The CDR3 extends over 15 amino acids. The CDR3 DNA reads TGTGCCAGCAGGAAACAAGGGGGGGTAGGGAATGAGCAGTTCTTC. Its protein product is CASRKQGGVGNEQFF.

This clonotype was counted only a few times. CDR3: CASRKDRALNYGYTF. The CDR3 DNA sequence: TGTGCCAGCAGGAAAGACAGGGCGCTCAACTATGGCTACACCTTC. J is TRBJ1-2 and V is TRBV6-1; 7 bases align to TRBD1. This CDR3 has 15 residues. The germline V gene has CDR1 MNHNS and CDR2 SASEGT. The ends lost 6 bases at V and 2 bases at J; junction bases unmatched: 9.

In its sample, this clonotype was seen a few times. A read error may account for a junction end that differs from germline. The chain has TRBV6-4 and TRBJ2-2; D is perhaps TRBD2 (5 bases). Per germline, CDR1 MRHNA and CDR2 SNTAGT. The CDR3 length is 13 residues. CDR3 nucleotide sequence: TGTGCCAGCAGGGACTCGGGCGCCGGGGAGCTGTTTTTT. Its protein is CASRDSGAGELFF.

The genes are TRBV7-2 and TRBJ2-3; 8 bases map to TRBD1. The CDR3 runs to 15 residues. The J segment lost 3 bases and the V segment lost 1 base, leaving 3 bases of the junction unmatched. The germline gives CDR1 SGHTA, CDR2 FQGNSA. CDR3 protein: CASSLVGQGTDTQYF. CDR3 DNA sequence: TGTGCCAGCAGCTTAGTCGGACAGGGTACAGATACGCAGTATTTT.

Only a few counts were recorded for this clonotype. J is TRBJ2-3 and V is TRBV7-2; no clear D gene. The DNA end is a closer match to TRBJ2-5, so the J assignment may be wrong. CDR1 and CDR2 (germline): SGHTA, FQGNSA. This CDR3 has 13 amino acids. CDR3 sequence: CASSFQRQETQYF. CDR3 coding DNA: TGTGCCAGCAGCTTCCAACGGCAAGAGACCCAGTACTTC.

The chain links TRBV27 to TRBJ1-1; the match to TRBD1 covers 11 bases. CDR1 MNHEY and CDR2 SMNVEV come from the germline V gene (reference sequence). The J segment lost 5 bases and the V segment lost 5 bases, leaving 4 bases of the junction unmatched. This CDR3 region has 14 residues. The CDR3: CASSPWDRGTEAFF. As DNA, the CDR3 is TGTGCCAGCAGTCCGTGGGACAGGGGGACTGAAGCTTTCTTT.

CDR3 loop: CASRGDRGVGTTNEKLFF. CDR3 in DNA: TGTGCCAGCAGGGGGGACAGGGGGGTGGGAACAACTAATGAAAAACTGTTTTTT. V gene TRBV7-8 combines with J gene TRBJ1-4, with 11 nucleotides matching TRBD1. Trimming removed 6 bases from V and 0 bases from J; junction bases left unmatched: 9. CDR3 length: 18 residues. Germline lookup yields CDR1 SGHVS and CDR2 FQNEAQ.

This clonotype was seen a handful of times. The V call is TRBV7-8, the J call TRBJ2-1; 11 bases line up with TRBD1. The closer fit of TRBJ2-7 to the DNA end suggests the J call may be wrong. This CDR3 is built from 18 residues. Germline lookup yields CDR1 SGHVS and CDR2 FQNEAQ. For the CDR3, the DNA is TGTGCCAGCAGCTTAGAGTGGACAGGGGGCGTTAGGGCCTACGAGCAGTACTTC. It is translated as CASSLEWTGGVRAYEQYF.

This clonotype was counted between two and nine times. This sequence joins TRBV6-1 and TRBJ1-1; a weak D match, TRBD1 (6 bases). The CDR3 loop spans 15 amino acids. Trimming took off 1 base at V and 5 bases at J, with 14 bases between the two ends. Germline V lookup: CDR1 MNHNS, CDR2 SASEGT. CDR3 nucleotide sequence: TGTGCCAGCAGTGAAGAAGTGGGGGCAGGAACTGAAGCTTTCTTT. As protein: CASSEEVGAGTEAFF.

The V gene is TRBV6-1, the J gene TRBJ1-2; 9 bases are shared with TRBD1. Per germline, CDR1 MNHNS and CDR2 SASEGT. Unmatched junction bases numbered 5, after V lost 4 bases and J lost 8 bases. The CDR3 spans 13 residues. The CDR3 reads CASSGRDRVGYTF. CDR3 DNA sequence: TGTGCCAGCAGTGGCAGGGACAGGGTCGGCTACACCTTC.

This clonotype was found a few times. This chain connects TRBV6-1 to TRBJ1-6; 9 bases are a match to TRBD1. Per germline, CDR1 MNHNS and CDR2 SASEGT. Unmatched junction bases numbered 7, after V lost 6 bases and J lost 7 bases. The CDR3 has 15 residues. The CDR3 spells CASSSTGTGNSPLHF. CDR3 DNA: TGTGCCAGCAGCTCTACCGGGACAGGGAATTCACCCCTCCACTTT.

The sample holds one count of this clonotype. The chain uses TRBV11-3 and TRBJ2-1, with TRBD2 matching 11 bases. The DNA end is a closer match to TRBJ2-7, so the J assignment may be wrong. CDR1 SGHNT and CDR2 YENEEA come from the germline V gene. The CDR3 loop spans 15 amino acids. The CDR3 DNA reads TGTGCCAGCAGCTTAGGAGTACTAGCGGGAGATGAGCAGTACTTC. Translating it yields CASSLGVLAGDEQYF.

This clonotype is deemed large. The chain employs TRBV6-1 and TRBJ1-5; no firm D call. CDR3 size: 14 residues. With 5 bases removed from V and 0 bases from J, the gap between germline ends came to 8 bases. The germline gives CDR1 MNHNS, CDR2 SASEGT. The CDR3 protein is CASSPDYSNQPQHF. In DNA, the CDR3 is TGTGCCAGCAGTCCTGACTATAGCAATCAGCCCCAGCATTTT.

V usage is TRBV7-2 and J usage is TRBJ2-3; D may be TRBD2 (6 bases). The germline CDR1 and CDR2 sequences are SGHTA and FQGNSA. There are 14 residues in the CDR3. Trimming pared 7 bases from V and 5 bases from J, leaving 16 bases between. This CDR3 reads CASNNFGSVDTQYF. Written as DNA, the CDR3 is TGTGCCAGCAACAACTTCGGGAGTGTAGATACGCAGTATTTT.

The V gene is TRBV12-5, the J gene TRBJ2-7; 7 bases line up with TRBD2. The end of the DNA aligns better with TRBJ2-1, so the J call may be wrong. From germline, CDR1 is LGHNT and CDR2 FRNRAP. The CDR3 is 12 amino acids. CDR3 residues: CASGGTYNEQFF. The DNA for the CDR3 is TGTGCTAGCGGGGGGACCTACAATGAGCAGTTCTTC.

This clonotype was counted a single time. The CDR3 protein is CASRNGLAGSNEQFF. Written as DNA, the CDR3 is TGTGCCAGCAGAAACGGACTAGCGGGATCCAATGAGCAGTTCTTC. The chain combines TRBV6-1 with TRBJ2-1, with TRBD2 identical over 12 bases. V was clipped by 6 bases and J by 6 bases; unmatched bases: 6. Germline lookup yields CDR1 MNHNS and CDR2 SASEGT. The CDR3 extends over 15 amino acids.

V is TRBV11-1 and J is TRBJ2-1; D not resolved. The germline gives CDR1 SGHAT, CDR2 FQDESV (reference sequence). CDR3 length: 13 amino acids. V lost 6 bases and J lost 6, with 12 bases in between. The CDR3 spells CASSFTASNEQFF. The CDR3 bases are TGTGCCAGCAGTTTCACAGCCTCCAATGAGCAGTTCTTC.

This chain connects TRBV7-2 to TRBJ2-1; 9 nucleotides match TRBD2. Trimming took 5 bases from V and 8 from J; bases not matched to a gene: 10. Per the germline V gene, CDR1 is SGHTA and CDR2 is FQGNSA. The CDR3 is made up of 15 amino acids. Here the CDR3 reads CASSRSGGSGYEQFF. The CDR3 bases are TGTGCCAGCAGCCGAAGCGGGGGGAGCGGGTATGAGCAGTTCTTC. The full variable domain, rest sourced from reference TRBV7-2 and TRBJ2-1, is GAGVSQSPSNKVTEKGKDVELRCDPISGHTALYWYRQSLGQGLEFLIYFQGNSAPDKSGLPSDRFSAERTGGSVSTLTIQRTQQEDSAVYLCASSRSGGSGYEQFFGPGTRLTVL.